These 24 T cell receptor beta chains originate from one sample sequenced in a study of molecular identifiers for immune sequencing clone quantification. TCRdb reanalysed the PCR reads using MiXCR and keeps one entry per CDR3 protein. The sample consists of around 480,000 distinct CDR3 sequences, 20% to 25% of them appearing once. Sequencing was performed on naive CD8+ T cells from blood, with Jurkat cell RNA spiked in. Described subset: FACS-sorted CD8+CD4-CCR7+CD45RA+ naive T cells. These TCRs come from a human donor in good health. Some libraries in this study had Jurkat cell RNA spiked in.

This clonotype was picked up many times. This CDR3 reads CASSLKVPGANVLTF. The CDR3 DNA follows: TGTGCCAGCAGTTTAAAAGTCCCCGGGGCCAACGTCCTGACTTTC. V and J are TRBV12-3 or TRBV12-4 and TRBJ2-6; no reliable D call. V lost 2 bases to trimming and J lost 4 bases, with 9 bases between them. The length of the CDR3 is 15 residues.

This clonotype was detected ten times or more. V and J are TRBV7-9 and TRBJ2-2; weak D call: TRBD2 (5 bases). CDR1 is SEHNR, CDR2 FQNEAQ, per germline (reference sequence). The CDR3 extends over 13 amino acids. V was clipped by 5 bases and J by 7 bases, with 11 bases between them. The CDR3, as DNA: TGTGCCAGCAGCAATCCCCGGGACGGGGAGCTGTTTTTT. Residues: CASSNPRDGELFF.

The table lists this clonotype with many counts. The chain combines TRBV4-2 with TRBJ2-7, with 9 nucleotides matching TRBD2. This CDR3 is built from 16 residues. Germline assignment: CDR1 LGHNA and CDR2 YNFKEQ. J gave up 2 bases and V 0 bases, and 5 bases lay outside the gene matches. The CDR3 region has the DNA TGTGCCAGCAGCCAAGAGGGGACTAGCTCAGCCTACGAGCAGTACTTC. This encodes CASSQEGTSSAYEQYF.

Ten or more counts support this clonotype. The CDR3 DNA reads as TGTGCCAGCAGTCTGACAGGCGACTATAATTCACCCCTCCACTTT. This encodes CASSLTGDYNSPLHF. The chain carries TRBV13 and TRBJ1-6; a possible D gene is TRBD1 (6 bases). The CDR3 sequence is 15 residues long. Per germline, CDR1 PRHDT and CDR2 FYEKMQ (reference sequence). The V end was cut by 6 bases, the J end by 3 bases, with 12 bases between.

DNA of the CDR3: TGTGCCAGCAGCTTGGCACCGCCGAGCTCCTACGAGCAGTACTTC. It codes for CASSLAPPSSYEQYF. The chain links TRBV5-6 to TRBJ2-7; no clear D. V was pared by 0 bases and J by 0 bases, with 10 bases between. Germline CDR1 SGHDT, CDR2 YYEEEE. This CDR3 spans 15 amino acids.

With respect to this clonotype: This sequence may be a read error, since a much larger clone differs from it by one base. The J gene is TRBJ1-1, the V gene TRBV12-3 or TRBV12-4; D remains ambiguous. The V end lost 7 bases, the J end lost 9 bases, and 9 bases lay between the germline ends. The CDR3 sequence is 10 residues long. CDR3 sequence (DNA): TGTGCCAGCAATTGGGAAAAAGCTTTCTTT. It translates to CASNWEKAFF.

In this sample, this clonotype turned up many times. V and J are TRBV12-3 or TRBV12-4 and TRBJ2-3; D is perhaps TRBD1 (5 bases). The CDR3 has 14 amino acids. The V and J ends lost 3 bases and 4 bases respectively, with 11 bases between them. The CDR3 bases are TGTGCCAGCAGTTTGGCAAGGGGTTCAGATACGCAGTATTTT. Amino acid sequence: CASSLARGSDTQYF.

For this clonotype: One end of the junction fails to match germline, which may point to a read error. This rearrangement joins TRBV19 to TRBJ2-1, with 8 positions matching TRBD2. CDR1 is LNHDA and CDR2 is SQIVND in the germline V gene (reference sequence). The CDR3 is made up of 16 amino acids. In DNA form, the CDR3 reads TGTGCCAGTAGTATGGGGACTAGAGGGATCGTACATGAGCAGTCCTTC. Its protein product is CASSMGTRGIVHEQSF.

This clonotype was detected ten times or more. This rearrangement joins TRBV5-4 to TRBJ2-7; 11 positions match TRBD1. The CDR3 consists of 14 residues. Germline CDR1 SGHNT, CDR2 YYREEE (reference sequence). J was trimmed by 7 bases and V by 4 bases; bases with no gene match: 7. CDR3 coding DNA: TGTGCCAGCAGCCACGGACAGGGGGCGCGGGAGCAGTACTTC. Translated: CASSHGQGAREQYF.

This clonotype was observed many times. The DNA of the CDR3 is TGCGCCAGCAGCCAAGACTCGCAGGGCTCCTACAATGAGCAGTTCTTC. It yields the protein CASSQDSQGSYNEQFF. V and J are TRBV4-3 and TRBJ2-1, with a weak D call TRBD1 (5 bases). Germline CDR1 and CDR2: LGHNA and YSLEER. There are 16 residues in the CDR3. Trimming removed 0 bases from V and 0 bases from J, with 9 bases in between.

The table lists this clonotype with many counts. CDR3 sequence reads: CASSFDRGRTDTQYF. The CDR3 coding sequence is TGTGCCAGCAGTTTTGACAGGGGAAGGACAGATACGCAGTATTTT. V usage is TRBV28 and J usage is TRBJ2-3, with TRBD1 matching 8 bases. V was pared by 3 bases and J by 3 bases, with 5 bases of the junction left unmatched. CDR3 length: 15 residues. The germline gives CDR1 MDHEN, CDR2 SYDVKM.

This clonotype was observed at least ten times. V and J are TRBV4-1 and TRBJ1-5; the D is unclear. V lost 1 base and J 3 bases, leaving 7 bases between the germline ends. The CDR3 extends over 14 amino acids. The V gene's germline CDR1 is MGHRA and CDR2 YSYEKL. The CDR3 protein is CASSQVSDNQPQHF. The CDR3 bases are TGCGCCAGCAGCCAAGTTTCAGACAATCAGCCCCAGCATTTT.

This chain connects TRBV4-3 to TRBJ2-1; D is unclear. From germline, CDR1 is LGHNA and CDR2 YSLEER. There are 14 residues in the CDR3. V was cut by 0 bases and J by 5 bases, with 8 bases left in between. For the CDR3, the DNA is TGCGCCAGCAGCCAAGATCGGGCAAACAATGAGCAGTTCTTC. Translation gives CASSQDRANNEQFF.

This clonotype was recorded many times. The J gene is TRBJ2-4, the V gene TRBV10-3; TRBD1 matches 7 bases. Trimming at V came to 5 bases and at J to 0 bases, leaving 7 bases not matched to a gene. The CDR3 loop spans 16 amino acids. CDR1 and CDR2 from the germline V gene are ENHRY and SYGVKD. CDR3 residues: CAISLTGDVAKNIQYF. The CDR3 DNA is TGTGCCATCAGTCTTACAGGGGACGTAGCCAAAAACATTCAGTACTTC.

A word on this clonotype: A read error may explain this, as a much larger clone is one base away. The chain has TRBV30 and TRBJ2-3, with 9 bases fitting TRBD2. The CDR3 sequence is 15 residues long. V trimming: 3 bases; J trimming: 5 bases; junction bases outside the gene matches: 9. Germline-derived CDR1 and CDR2 are GTSNPN and SVGIG (reference sequence). CDR3 sequence reads: CAWSLISGSQDTQYF. The CDR3 region has the DNA TGTGCCTGGAGCTTGATTAGCGGGAGTCAAGATACGCAGTATTTT.

In the case of this clonotype: This may be a read error, as it is one base from a much larger clone. The J gene is TRBJ2-7, the V gene TRBV20-1, with D uncertain. The CDR3 totals 13 residues. Germline V gene sequence: CDR1 DFQATT, CDR2 SNEGSKA (reference sequence). The germline V and J ends were trimmed by 0 bases and 6 bases, with 12 bases remaining between them. The CDR3 loop reads CSAREARACEQYF. DNA of the CDR3: TGCAGTGCTAGAGAGGCCCGGGCCTGCGAGCAGTACTTC.

This clonotype appeared many times. V usage is TRBV6-5 and J usage is TRBJ2-7; D may match TRBD1 or TRBD2 (5 bases each). This CDR3 is 13 amino acids long. Trimming removed 4 bases from V and 6 bases from J, with 13 bases in between. Germline lookup yields CDR1 MNHEY and CDR2 SVGAGI. CDR3 coding DNA: TGTGCCAGCAGTTTTAAATGGGGGAGCGAGCAGTACTTC. It specifies CASSFKWGSEQYF.

There are many counts of this clonotype. V gene TRBV2 combines with J gene TRBJ2-1, with 9 bases lining up with TRBD2. The CDR3 has 18 amino acids. Germline V lookup: CDR1 SNHLY, CDR2 FYNNEI. V shed 9 bases and J 2 bases; nucleotides not matched to a gene: 17. CDR3 sequence: CARTTALGASGAYNEQFF. DNA for the CDR3: TGTGCCAGGACCACTGCGCTCGGGGCTAGCGGGGCCTACAATGAGCAGTTCTTC.

CDR3 protein: CASSYNDVQGTFYEQYF. The CDR3 DNA follows: TGCGCCAGCAGCTACAACGACGTACAGGGAACATTCTACGAGCAGTACTTC. The chain uses TRBV4-1 and TRBJ2-7; weak D call: TRBD1 (6 bases). Germline lookup yields CDR1 MGHRA and CDR2 YSYEKL. Trimming took off 5 bases at V and 3 bases at J, with 23 bases between the two ends. The CDR3 has 17 amino acids.

The chain is built from TRBV4-3 and TRBJ2-3; 13 nucleotides agree with TRBD2. CDR3 length: 18 amino acids. The V and J ends lost 4 bases and 3 bases, in that order; junction bases with no gene match: 10. Germline loops: CDR1 LGHNA, CDR2 YSLEER. CDR3 sequence: CASSPWTSGRISTDTQYF. The CDR3 region has the DNA TGCGCCAGCAGCCCATGGACTAGCGGGAGAATTTCGACAGATACGCAGTATTTT.

This clonotype was seen many times. The chain links TRBV4-1 to TRBJ2-7; 7 bases agree with TRBD1. With V trimmed by 4 bases and J by 2 bases, 5 bases remained unmatched. In germline, CDR1 is MGHRA, CDR2 YSYEKL. The CDR3 consists of 14 residues. This chain's CDR3 is CASSRLGTAYEQYF. The CDR3 region has the DNA TGCGCCAGCAGCCGGCTCGGGACAGCCTACGAGCAGTACTTC.

This clonotype has only one observation. A much larger clone differs from this one at a single base, so this may be a read error. The rearrangement joins TRBV6-5 to TRBJ2-7; TRBD1 might be the D (6 bases). The germline V gene has CDR1 MNHEY and CDR2 SVGAGI. This CDR3 has 15 amino acids. In nucleotides, the CDR3 is TGTGTCAGCAGTAAACTCAACACAGGGAACCACGAGCAGTACTTC. This encodes CVSSKLNTGNHEQYF.

This clonotype was counted only a few times. The chain uses TRBV12-3 or TRBV12-4 and TRBJ1-1; TRBD1 agrees at 8 bases. The CDR3 totals 11 residues. After removal of 8 bases from V and 7 bases from J, the junction contained 3 bases not matched to a gene. In nucleotides, the CDR3 is TGTGCCAGCGGACAGGGTTTTGAAGCTTTCTTT. It translates to CASGQGFEAFF.

This clonotype was detected a few times. The J gene is TRBJ2-5, the V gene TRBV28; D is tentatively TRBD1 or TRBD2 (5 bases each). The V and J ends lost 5 bases and 4 bases respectively, with 11 bases between them. The CDR3 spans 13 residues. Germline V gene lookup returns CDR1 MDHEN and CDR2 SYDVKM. The CDR3 protein is CASSPRGSETQYF. DNA of the CDR3: TGTGCCAGCAGTCCCCGGGGCTCAGAGACCCAGTACTTC.